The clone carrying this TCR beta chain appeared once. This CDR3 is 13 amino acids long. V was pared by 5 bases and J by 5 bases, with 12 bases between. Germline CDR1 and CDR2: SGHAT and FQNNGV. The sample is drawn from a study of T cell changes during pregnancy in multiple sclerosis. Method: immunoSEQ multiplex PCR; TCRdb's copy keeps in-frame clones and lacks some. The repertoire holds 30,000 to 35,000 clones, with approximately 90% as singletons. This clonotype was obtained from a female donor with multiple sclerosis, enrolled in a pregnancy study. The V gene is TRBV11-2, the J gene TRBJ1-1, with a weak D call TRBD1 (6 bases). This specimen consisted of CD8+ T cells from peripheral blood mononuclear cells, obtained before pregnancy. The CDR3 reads CASSDEQGTEAFF. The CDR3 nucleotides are TGTGCCAGCAGCGATGAACAGGGAACTGAAGCTTTCTTT.